Below, 2 T cell receptor beta chains from the same sample are listed, as sequenced in a study of cytomegalovirus exposure and HLA in healthy donors (dated by TCRdb to 2015 to 2018). Libraries were prepared through the immunoSEQ multiplex PCR assay. A mixture of 60 forward primers for TCR Vbeta segments and 13 reverse primers for TCR Jbeta segments was used in the multiplex PCR. TCRdb took this table from immuneACCESS and kept in-frame rearrangements with V and J called. Such tables lack part of the clones; where checked against another copy, unresolved V genes explain under half of the gap, and the rest is unexplained. A total of about 120,000 clones appear in this sample, under 80% of them only once. The ten most abundant clones make up roughly 30% of the sample. The sample comprised PBMCs. The source of these receptors is a man aged 55 to 70 in good health and CMV-seropositive.

A remark on this clone: The same CDR3 arises from other DNA sequences in this sample as well. The chain couples TRBV10-3 to TRBJ1-5; a weak D match, TRBD1 (6 bases). The CDR3 covers 14 residues. Germline V gene sequence: CDR1 ENHRY, CDR2 SYGVKD. Trimming left V 6 bases short and J 5 bases short, with 14 bases between. In DNA form, the CDR3 reads TGTGCCATCAGGGGGACGGGGGGCGATCAGCCCCAGCATTTT. Protein: CAIRGTGGDQPQHF.

This sequence joins TRBV29-1 and TRBJ1-2; D is uncertain. V lost 4 bases and J 10 bases, leaving 10 bases between the germline ends. This CDR3 is built from 10 residues. Germline V gene sequence: CDR1 SQVTM, CDR2 ANQGSEA. The CDR3 DNA reads as TGCAGCGTTGTTGAGGGCTTCTACACCTTC. As protein: CSVVEGFYTF.